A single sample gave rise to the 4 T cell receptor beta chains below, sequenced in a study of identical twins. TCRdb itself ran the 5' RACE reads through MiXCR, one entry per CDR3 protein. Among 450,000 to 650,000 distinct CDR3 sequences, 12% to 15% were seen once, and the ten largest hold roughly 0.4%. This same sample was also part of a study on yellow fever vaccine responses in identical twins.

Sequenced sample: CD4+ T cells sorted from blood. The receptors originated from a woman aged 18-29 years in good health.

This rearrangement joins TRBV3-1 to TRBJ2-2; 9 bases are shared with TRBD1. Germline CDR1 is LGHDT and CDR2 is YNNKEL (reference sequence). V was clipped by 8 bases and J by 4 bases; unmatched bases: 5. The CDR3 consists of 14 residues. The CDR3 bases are TGTGCCAGCCAGGGACAGGGCCCCACCGGGGAGCTGTTTTTT. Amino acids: CASQGQGPTGELFF.

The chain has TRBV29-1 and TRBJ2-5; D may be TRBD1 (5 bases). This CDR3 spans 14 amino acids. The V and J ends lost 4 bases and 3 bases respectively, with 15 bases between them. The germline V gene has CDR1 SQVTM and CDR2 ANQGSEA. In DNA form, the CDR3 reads TGCAGCGTTGTGCGCCCTCCCAGGGAAGAGACCCAGTACTTC. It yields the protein CSVVRPPREETQYF.

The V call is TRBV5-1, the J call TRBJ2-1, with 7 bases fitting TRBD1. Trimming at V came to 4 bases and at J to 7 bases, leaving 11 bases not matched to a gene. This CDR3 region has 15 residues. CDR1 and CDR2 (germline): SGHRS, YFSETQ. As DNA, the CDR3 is TGCGCCAGCAGCCCCGGGACAGCCATCGGTAATGAGCAGTTCTTC. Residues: CASSPGTAIGNEQFF.

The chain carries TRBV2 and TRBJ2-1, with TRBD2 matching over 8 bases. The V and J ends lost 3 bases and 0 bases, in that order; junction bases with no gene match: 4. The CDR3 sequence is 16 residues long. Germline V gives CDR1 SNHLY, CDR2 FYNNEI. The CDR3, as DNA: TGTGCCAGCAGTGATCCAACTAGCGGCTCCTACAATGAGCAGTTCTTC. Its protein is CASSDPTSGSYNEQFF.